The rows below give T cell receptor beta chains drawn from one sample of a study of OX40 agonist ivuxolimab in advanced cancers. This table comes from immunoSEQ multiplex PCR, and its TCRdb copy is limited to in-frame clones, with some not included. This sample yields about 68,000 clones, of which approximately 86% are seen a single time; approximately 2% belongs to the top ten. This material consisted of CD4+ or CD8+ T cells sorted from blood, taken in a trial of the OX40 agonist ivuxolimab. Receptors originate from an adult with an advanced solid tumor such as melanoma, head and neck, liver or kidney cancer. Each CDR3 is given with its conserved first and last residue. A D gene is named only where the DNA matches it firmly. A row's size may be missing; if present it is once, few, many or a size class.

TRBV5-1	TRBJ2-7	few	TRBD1	CASSMDRTYEQYF	TGCGCCAGCAGCATGGACAGGACCTACGAGCAGTACTTC
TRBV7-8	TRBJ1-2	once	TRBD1	CASSRMGQGNYGYTF	TGTGCCAGCAGCCGCATGGGACAGGGAAACTATGGCTACACCTTC
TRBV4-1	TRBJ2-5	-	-	CASSPGLNSYQETQYF	TGCGCCAGCAGCCCAGGTTTAAACTCCTACCAAGAGACCCAGTACTTC
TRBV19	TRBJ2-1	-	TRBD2	CASSGGLAGHNEQFF	TGTGCCAGTAGTGGGGGACTAGCGGGCCACAATGAGCAGTTCTTC
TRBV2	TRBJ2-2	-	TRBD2	CASRRTSGGELFF	TGTGCCAGCAGAAGGACTAGCGGTGGGGAGCTGTTTTTT
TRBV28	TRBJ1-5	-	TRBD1	CASSTYRTGKSNQPQHF	TGTGCCAGCAGCACGTACCGGACAGGGAAGTCAAATCAGCCCCAGCATTTT
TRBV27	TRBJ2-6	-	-	CASSLSPATVDTGANVLTF	TGTGCCAGCAGTTTATCACCCGCTACAGTGGATACTGGGGCCAACGTCCTGACTTTC
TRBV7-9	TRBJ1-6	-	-	CASSRPTAISPLHF	TGTGCCAGCAGCCGGCCGACAGCCATTTCACCCCTCCACTTT
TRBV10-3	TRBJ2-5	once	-	CAISEGGWRTQYF	TGTGCCATCAGTGAGGGGGGTTGGAGGACCCAGTACTTC
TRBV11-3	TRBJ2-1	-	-	CASSPRPGAYEQFF	TGTGCCAGCAGCCCCCGACCAGGGGCCTATGAGCAGTTCTTC
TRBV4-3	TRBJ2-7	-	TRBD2	CASSQEEVERGYEQYF	TGCGCCAGCAGCCAAGAGGAAGTCGAGCGGGGTTACGAGCAGTACTTC
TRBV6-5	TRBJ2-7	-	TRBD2	CASRRLADYEQYF	TGTGCCAGCAGGAGACTAGCGGACTACGAGCAGTACTTC
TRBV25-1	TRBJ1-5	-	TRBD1	CASSERDCRDRANQPQHF	TGTGCCAGCAGTGAAAGGGATTGCCGGGACAGAGCGAATCAGCCCCAGCATTTT
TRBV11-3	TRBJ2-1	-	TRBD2	CASSLDPAGGRNEQFF	TGTGCCAGCAGCTTAGACCCAGCGGGAGGGCGGAATGAGCAGTTCTTC
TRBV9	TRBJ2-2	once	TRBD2	CASSVAGAGSNTGELFF	TGTGCCAGCAGCGTTGCGGGAGCTGGGTCAAACACCGGGGAGCTGTTTTTT
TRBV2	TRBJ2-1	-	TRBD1	CASSEMPGGGDEQFF	TGTGCCAGCAGTGAAATGCCAGGGGGCGGCGATGAGCAGTTCTTC
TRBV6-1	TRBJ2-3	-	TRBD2	CASSDLGLLRTSTDTQYF	TGTGCCAGCAGTGACCTGGGACTACTACGAACTAGCACAGATACGCAGTATTTT
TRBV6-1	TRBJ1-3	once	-	CASSEALGSGNTIYF	TGTGCCAGCAGTGAAGCGCTCGGGTCCGGAAACACCATATATTTT
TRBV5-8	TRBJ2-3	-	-	CASSLGRSTDTQYF	TGTGCCAGCAGCTTGGGTAGAAGCACAGATACGCAGTATTTT
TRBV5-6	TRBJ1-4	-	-	CASSEGGPSGAEKLFF	TGTGCCAGCAGCGAGGGGGGACCGTCGGGGGCCGAAAAACTGTTTTTT
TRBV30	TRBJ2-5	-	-	CAWSARMQETQYF	TGTGCCTGGAGTGCCCGGATGCAAGAGACCCAGTACTTC
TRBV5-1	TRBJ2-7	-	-	CASSWGPEGSREQYF	TGCGCCAGCAGCTGGGGGCCTGAGGGATCTCGCGAGCAGTACTTC
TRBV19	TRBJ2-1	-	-	CASSRRNEQFF	TGTGCCAGTAGTAGGCGAAATGAGCAGTTCTTC
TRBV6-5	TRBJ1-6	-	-	CASSSTGGRSSPLHF	TGTGCCAGCAGTTCGACGGGGGGGCGAAGTTCACCCCTCCACTTT
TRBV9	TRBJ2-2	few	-	CASSIRNTGELFF	TGTGCCAGCAGCATCAGGAACACCGGGGAGCTGTTTTTT
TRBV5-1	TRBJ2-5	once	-	CATPSGETQYF	TGCGCCACCCCGTCAGGGGAGACCCAGTACTTC
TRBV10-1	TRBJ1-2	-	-	CASKDSRGYTF	TGCGCCAGCAAAGACAGCCGGGGCTACACCTTC